This T cell receptor (beta chain) was recorded in a study of blood T cell repertoires in COVID-19. Study overall: COVID-19 samples from acute and convalescent phases originated in the United States, Italy and Spain. Sources were T cells, B-cell-depleted T cells, or PBMCs; the material itself was cDNA or gDNA.

Per the original data handling: Using reference gene primer amplification, nucleated cell counts were estimated. Sequencing was performed with immunoSEQ multiplex PCR; in TCRdb, only in-frame clones are kept and a portion is missing. V, J and clone size are those of that table, while D and trimming were read from the DNA. In the table there are almost 55,000 clones, approximately 90% of which are singletons. The germline V gene has CDR1 DFQATT and CDR2 SNEGSKA (reference sequence). V was clipped by 3 bases and J by 0 bases; unmatched bases: 7. The length of the CDR3 is 15 residues. Sequenced material: peripheral blood. The chain employs TRBV20-1 and TRBJ2-5, with TRBD2 matching 7 bases. The TCR was taken from a middle-aged woman with active COVID-19. The CDR3 DNA is TGCAGTGCTAGTAAGGCGGGAGAGTACCAAGAGACCCAGTACTTC. Translation gives CSASKAGEYQETQYF.